The clone carrying this T cell receptor beta chain was seen ten or more times. Germline lookup yields CDR1 PRHDT and CDR2 FYEKMQ (reference sequence). The CDR3 is 15 amino acids. V shed 4 bases, J shed 7 bases, and the junction held 5 bases outside the gene matches. The sample originates from a study of T cells in Graves' hyperthyroidism and ophthalmopathy. RNA transcripts provided the source from which TCR beta CDR3 regions were amplified. The HTBI set primed first-round TCR CDR3 RT-PCR. TCRdb itself ran the multiplex PCR reads through MiXCR, one entry per CDR3 protein. The sample lists some 740,000 distinct CDR3 sequences; 11% to 15% were seen once.

The rearrangement uses TRBV13 and TRBJ2-1; 12 bases line up with TRBD1. Sequencing was performed on blood. This TCR derives from a woman between 18 and 29 years old with Graves' hyperthyroidism. CDR3 nucleotide sequence: TGTGCCAGCAGCTCCCGGGACAGGGGGCGGAATGAGCAGTTCTTC. Translation gives CASSSRDRGRNEQFF.